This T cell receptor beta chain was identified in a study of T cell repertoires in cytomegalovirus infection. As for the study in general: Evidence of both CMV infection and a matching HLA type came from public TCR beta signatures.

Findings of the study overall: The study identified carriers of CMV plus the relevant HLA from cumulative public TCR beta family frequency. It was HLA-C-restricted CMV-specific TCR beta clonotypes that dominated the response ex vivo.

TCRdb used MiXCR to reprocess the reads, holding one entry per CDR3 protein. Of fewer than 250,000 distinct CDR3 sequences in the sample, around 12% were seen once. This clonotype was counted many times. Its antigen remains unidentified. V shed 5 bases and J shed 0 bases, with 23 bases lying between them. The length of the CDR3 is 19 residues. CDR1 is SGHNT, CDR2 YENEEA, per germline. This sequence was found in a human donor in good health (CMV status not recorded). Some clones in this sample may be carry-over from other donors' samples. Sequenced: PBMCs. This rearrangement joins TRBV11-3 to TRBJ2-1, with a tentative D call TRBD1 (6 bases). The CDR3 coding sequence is TGTGCCAGCAGCCCAGGATGGACAGCGAGTTCTAGCTCCTACAATGAGCAGTTCTTC. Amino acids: CASSPGWTASSSSYNEQFF.